This T cell receptor beta chain was identified in a study of shared clonotypes between healthy human individuals. About the study: Samples came from a couple of female and a few male donors aged 18 to 49. Three plates were used per donor for CD4 naive, three for CD4 memory, two for CD8 naive and one for CD8 memory.

Clones were sequenced by immunoSEQ multiplex PCR, and TCRdb holds only the in-frame ones, with some missing. The repertoire holds around 2.5 million clones, with under 95% as singletons. For this clone: Its antigen remains unidentified.

The CDR3 runs to 13 residues. The V gene's germline CDR1 is SGHRS and CDR2 YFSETQ. With V trimmed by 4 bases and J by 5 bases, 4 bases remained unmatched. Study-wide findings and caveats: A reduction in generation probabilities was seen for non-shared clonotypes relative to those shared by all four donors. With few donors, the genetic and exposure-history diversity represented was limited.

The clonotype originates from a man in his late teens or twenties in good health. Some clones in this sample may be carry-over from other donors' samples. The V call is TRBV5-1, the J call TRBJ1-1, with 8 bases matching TRBD1. Specimen: naive CD4+ T cells from PBMCs. Noted subset: CD45RA+ positively selected. The CDR3 loop is CASSGRDRTEAFF. CDR3 coding DNA: TGCGCCAGCAGCGGCCGGGACAGGACTGAAGCTTTCTTT.